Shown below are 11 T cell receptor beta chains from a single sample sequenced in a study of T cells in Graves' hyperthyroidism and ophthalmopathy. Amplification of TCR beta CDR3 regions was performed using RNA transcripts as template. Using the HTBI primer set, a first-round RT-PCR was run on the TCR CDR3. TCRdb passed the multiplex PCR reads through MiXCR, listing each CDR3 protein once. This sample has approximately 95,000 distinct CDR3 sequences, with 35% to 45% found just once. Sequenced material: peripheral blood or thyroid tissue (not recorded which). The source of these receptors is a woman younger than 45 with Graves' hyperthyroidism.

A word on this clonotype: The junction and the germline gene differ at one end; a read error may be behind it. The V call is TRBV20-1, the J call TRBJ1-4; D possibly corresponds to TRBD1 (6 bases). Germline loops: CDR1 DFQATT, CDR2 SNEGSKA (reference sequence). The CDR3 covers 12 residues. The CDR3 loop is CSANRVHGKLSF. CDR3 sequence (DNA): TGCAGTGCAAACAGGGTACATGGAAAACTGTCTTTT.

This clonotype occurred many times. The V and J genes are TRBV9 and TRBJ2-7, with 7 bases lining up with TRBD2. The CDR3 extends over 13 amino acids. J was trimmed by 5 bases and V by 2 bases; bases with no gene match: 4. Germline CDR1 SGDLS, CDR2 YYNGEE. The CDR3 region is CASSVSTSNEQYF. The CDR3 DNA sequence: TGTGCCAGCAGCGTCTCGACTAGCAACGAGCAGTACTTC. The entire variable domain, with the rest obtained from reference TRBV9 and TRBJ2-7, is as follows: DSGVTQTPKHLITATGQRVTLRCSPRSGDLSVYWYQQSLDQGLQFLIQYYNGEERAKGNILERFSAQQFPDLHSELNLSSLELGDSALYFCASSVSTSNEQYFGPGTRLTVT.

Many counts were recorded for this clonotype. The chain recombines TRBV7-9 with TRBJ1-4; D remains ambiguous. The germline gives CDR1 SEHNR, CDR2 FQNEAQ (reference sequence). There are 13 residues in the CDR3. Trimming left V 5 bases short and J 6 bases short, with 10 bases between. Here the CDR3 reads CASSRTGDEKLFF. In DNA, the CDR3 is TGTGCCAGCAGCCGAACTGGAGATGAAAAACTGTTTTTT.

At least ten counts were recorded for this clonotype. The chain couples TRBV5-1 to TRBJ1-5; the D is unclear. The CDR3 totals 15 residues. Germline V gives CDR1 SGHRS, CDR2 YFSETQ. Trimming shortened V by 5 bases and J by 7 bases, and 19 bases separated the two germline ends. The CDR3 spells CASRQDTSEAQPQHF. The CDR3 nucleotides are TGCGCCAGCAGACAAGACACCTCGGAAGCGCAGCCCCAGCATTTT.

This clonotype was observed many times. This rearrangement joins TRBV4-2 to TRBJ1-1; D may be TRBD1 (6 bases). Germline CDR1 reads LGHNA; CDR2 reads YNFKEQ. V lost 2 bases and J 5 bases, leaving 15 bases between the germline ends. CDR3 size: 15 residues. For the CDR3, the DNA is TGTGCCAGCAGCCAACCCGACAGGATCGGGACTGAAGCTTTCTTT. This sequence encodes CASSQPDRIGTEAFF.

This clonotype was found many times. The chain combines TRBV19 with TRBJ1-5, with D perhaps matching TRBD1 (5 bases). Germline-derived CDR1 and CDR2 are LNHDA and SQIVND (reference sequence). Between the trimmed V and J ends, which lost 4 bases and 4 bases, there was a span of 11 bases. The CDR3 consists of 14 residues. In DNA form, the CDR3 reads TGTGCCAGTAGTAGGAAGGGACCTAATCAGCCCCAGCATTTT. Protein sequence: CASSRKGPNQPQHF.

CDR3 residues: CASRTSGSLAQYF. CDR3 DNA sequence: TGTGCCAGCAGGACTAGCGGGAGTTTGGCCCAGTACTTC. The chain has TRBV6-5 and TRBJ2-7; TRBD2 aligns across 12 bases. CDR3 length: 13 amino acids. V shed 6 bases and J 10 bases; nucleotides not matched to a gene: 7. From germline, CDR1 is MNHEY and CDR2 SVGAGI.

CDR3 amino acids: CASTFGTSGNTIYF. The CDR3 DNA sequence: TGTGCCAGCACCTTTGGGACTAGCGGGAACACCATATATTTT. This chain links TRBV7-2 with TRBJ1-3; perhaps TRBD1 as D (5 bases). V dropped 7 bases and J dropped 7 bases, with 17 bases sitting between them. CDR1 and CDR2 (germline): SGHTA, FQGNSA. This CDR3 is built from 14 residues. The full variable domain, completed using reference TRBV7-2 and TRBJ1-3, is GAGVSQSPSNKVTEKGKDVELRCDPISGHTALYWYRQSLGQGLEFLIYFQGNSAPDKSGLPSDRFSAERTGGSVSTLTIQRTQQEDSAVYLCASTFGTSGNTIYFGEGSWLTVV.

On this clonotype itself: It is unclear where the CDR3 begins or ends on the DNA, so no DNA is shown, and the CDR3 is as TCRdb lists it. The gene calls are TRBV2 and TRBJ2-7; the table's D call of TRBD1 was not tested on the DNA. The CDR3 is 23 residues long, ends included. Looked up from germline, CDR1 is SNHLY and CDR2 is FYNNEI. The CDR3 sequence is CASSRTYEQYFCASSPQADEQYF.

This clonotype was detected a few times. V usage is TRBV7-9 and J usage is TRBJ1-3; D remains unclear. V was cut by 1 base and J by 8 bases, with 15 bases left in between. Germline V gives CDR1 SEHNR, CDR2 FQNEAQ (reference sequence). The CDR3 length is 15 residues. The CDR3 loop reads CASSLVPVYGYTIYF. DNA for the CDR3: TGTGCCAGCAGCTTAGTACCCGTCTATGGCTACACCATATATTTT.

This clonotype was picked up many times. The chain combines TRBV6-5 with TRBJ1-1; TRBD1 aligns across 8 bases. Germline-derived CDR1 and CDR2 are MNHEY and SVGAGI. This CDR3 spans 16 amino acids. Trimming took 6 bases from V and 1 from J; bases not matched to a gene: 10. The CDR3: CASSYDRGGQNTEAFF. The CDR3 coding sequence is TGTGCCAGCAGCTATGACAGGGGCGGTCAGAACACTGAAGCTTTCTTT.